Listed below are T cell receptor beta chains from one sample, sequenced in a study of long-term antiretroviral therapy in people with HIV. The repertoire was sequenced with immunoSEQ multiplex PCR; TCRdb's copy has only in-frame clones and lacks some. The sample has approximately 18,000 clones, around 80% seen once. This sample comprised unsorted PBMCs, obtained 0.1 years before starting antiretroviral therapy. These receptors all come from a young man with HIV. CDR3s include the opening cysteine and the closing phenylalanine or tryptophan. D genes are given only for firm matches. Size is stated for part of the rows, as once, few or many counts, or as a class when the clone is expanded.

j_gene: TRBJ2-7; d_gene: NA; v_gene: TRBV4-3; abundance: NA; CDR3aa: CASSPWKGAYEQYF; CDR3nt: TGCGCCAGCAGCCCCTGGAAAGGGGCCTACGAGCAGTACTTC
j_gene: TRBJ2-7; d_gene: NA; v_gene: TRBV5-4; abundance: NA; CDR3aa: CASSHQGGPGGVYEQYF; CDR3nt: TGTGCCAGCAGCCACCAAGGGGGGCCCGGCGGGGTCTACGAGCAGTACTTC
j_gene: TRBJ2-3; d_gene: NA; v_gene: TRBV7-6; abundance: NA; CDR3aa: CASSLDRMGTDTQYF; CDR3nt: TGTGCCAGCAGCTTAGATAGGATGGGCACAGATACGCAGTATTTT
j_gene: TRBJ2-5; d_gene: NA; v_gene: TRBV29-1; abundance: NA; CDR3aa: CSVGAATQGETQYF; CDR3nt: TGCAGCGTTGGGGCAGCCACCCAGGGAGAGACCCAGTACTTC
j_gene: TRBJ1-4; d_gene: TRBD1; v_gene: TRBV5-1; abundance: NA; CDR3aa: CASSLPGTGEKLFF; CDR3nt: TGCGCCAGCAGCTTGCCGGGGACAGGGGAAAAACTGTTTTTT
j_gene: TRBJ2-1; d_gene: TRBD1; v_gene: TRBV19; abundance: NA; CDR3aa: CASSMVGQGNEQFF; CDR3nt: TGTGCCAGTAGTATGGTGGGACAGGGTAATGAGCAGTTCTTC
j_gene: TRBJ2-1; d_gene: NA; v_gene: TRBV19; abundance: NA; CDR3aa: CASSIELRSYNEQFF; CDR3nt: TGTGCCAGTAGTATCGAACTCCGCTCCTACAATGAGCAGTTCTTC
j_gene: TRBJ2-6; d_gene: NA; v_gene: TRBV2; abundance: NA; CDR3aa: CASIQEAGANVLTF; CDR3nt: TGTGCCAGCATCCAGGAGGCTGGGGCCAACGTCCTGACTTTC
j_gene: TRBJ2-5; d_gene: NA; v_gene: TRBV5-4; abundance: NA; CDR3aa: CASSPPTGKETQYF; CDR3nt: TGTGCCAGCAGCCCCCCTACAGGGAAGGAGACCCAGTACTTC
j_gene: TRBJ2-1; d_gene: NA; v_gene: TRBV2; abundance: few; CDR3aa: CASSEWRNEQFF; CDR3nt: TGTGCCAGCAGTGAATGGAGAAATGAGCAGTTCTTC
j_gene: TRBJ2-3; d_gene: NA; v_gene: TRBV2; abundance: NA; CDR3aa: CASRPGGPFEGTDTQYF; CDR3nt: TGTGCCAGCCGTCCCGGCGGGCCGTTTGAGGGCACAGATACGCAGTATTTT
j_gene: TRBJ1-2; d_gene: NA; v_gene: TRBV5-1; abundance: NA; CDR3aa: CASLTGTKTNYGYTF; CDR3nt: TGCGCCAGCTTAACCGGGACGAAAACTAACTATGGCTACACCTTC
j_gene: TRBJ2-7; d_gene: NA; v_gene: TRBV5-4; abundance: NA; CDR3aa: CASSLNGYEQYF; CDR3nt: TGTGCCAGCAGCTTGAACGGCTACGAGCAGTACTTC
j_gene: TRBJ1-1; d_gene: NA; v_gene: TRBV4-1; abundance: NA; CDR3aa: CASRQIQNTEAFF; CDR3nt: TGCGCCAGCAGACAAATTCAGAACACTGAAGCTTTCTTT
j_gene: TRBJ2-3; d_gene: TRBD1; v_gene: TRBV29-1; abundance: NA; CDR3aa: CSARRGDRPRGTDTQYF; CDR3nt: TGCAGCGCCAGGAGAGGGGACAGACCTCGGGGCACAGATACGCAGTATTTT
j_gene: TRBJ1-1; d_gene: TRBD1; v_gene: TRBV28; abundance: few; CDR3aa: CASRWDREAFF; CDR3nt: TGTGCCAGCAGATGGGACAGGGAAGCTTTCTTT
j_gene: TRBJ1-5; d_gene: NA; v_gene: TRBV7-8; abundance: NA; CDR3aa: CAPGSWGNQPQHF; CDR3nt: TGTGCCCCCGGTTCTTGGGGGAATCAGCCCCAGCATTTT
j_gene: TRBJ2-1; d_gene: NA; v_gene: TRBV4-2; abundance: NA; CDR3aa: CASSQQGGGDTPRHWQFF; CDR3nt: TGTGCCAGCAGCCAACAGGGTGGGGGGGACACCCCGAGGCATTGGCAGTTCTTC
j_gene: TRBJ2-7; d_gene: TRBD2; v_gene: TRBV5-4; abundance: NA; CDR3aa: CASSGTSGNYEQYF; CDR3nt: TGTGCCAGCAGCGGGACTAGCGGGAACTACGAGCAGTACTTC
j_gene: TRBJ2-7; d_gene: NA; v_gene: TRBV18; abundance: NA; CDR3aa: CASSSYLTYEQYF; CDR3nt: TGTGCCAGCTCATCCTACCTAACTTACGAGCAGTACTTC
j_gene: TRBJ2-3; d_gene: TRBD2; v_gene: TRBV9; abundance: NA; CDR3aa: CASSVESSGGGQDTQYF; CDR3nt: TGTGCCAGCAGCGTAGAGTCTAGCGGGGGGGGTCAGGATACGCAGTATTTT
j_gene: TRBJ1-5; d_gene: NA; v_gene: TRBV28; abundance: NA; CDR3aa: CASSFRQPNQPQHF; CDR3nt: TGTGCCAGCAGTTTCCGACAGCCCAATCAGCCCCAGCATTTT
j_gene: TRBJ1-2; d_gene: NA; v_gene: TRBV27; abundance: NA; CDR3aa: CASRGGTYGYTF; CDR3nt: TGTGCCAGCAGAGGGGGGACATATGGCTACACCTTC
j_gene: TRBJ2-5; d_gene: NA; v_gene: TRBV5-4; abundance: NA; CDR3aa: CASSSITAQETQYF; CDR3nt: TGTGCCAGCAGTTCGATAACAGCACAAGAGACCCAGTACTTC
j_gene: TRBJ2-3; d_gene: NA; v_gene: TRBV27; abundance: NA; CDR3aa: CASSLLLEDTQYF; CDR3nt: TGTGCCAGCAGTTTACTCTTGGAAGATACGCAGTATTTT
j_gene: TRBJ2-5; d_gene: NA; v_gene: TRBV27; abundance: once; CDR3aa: CASSLWGTEETQYF; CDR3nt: TGTGCCAGCAGTTTATGGGGGACCGAAGAGACCCAGTACTTC
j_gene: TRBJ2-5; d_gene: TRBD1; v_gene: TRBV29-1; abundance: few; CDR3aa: CSVSGQDSETQYF; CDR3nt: TGCAGCGTTTCTGGACAGGATAGCGAGACCCAGTACTTC
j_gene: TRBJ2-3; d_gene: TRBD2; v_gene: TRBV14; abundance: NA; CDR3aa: CASSQRERTDTQYF; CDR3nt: TGTGCCAGCAGCCAGCGGGAGAGGACAGATACGCAGTATTTT
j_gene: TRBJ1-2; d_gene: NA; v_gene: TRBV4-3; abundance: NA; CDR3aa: CASSQDGPGVYGYTF; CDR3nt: TGCGCCAGCAGCCAAGACGGCCCAGGGGTCTATGGCTACACCTTC
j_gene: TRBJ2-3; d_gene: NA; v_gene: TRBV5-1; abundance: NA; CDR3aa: CASSSRGANTDTQYF; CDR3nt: TGCGCCAGCAGCTCACGGGGGGCGAACACAGATACGCAGTATTTT
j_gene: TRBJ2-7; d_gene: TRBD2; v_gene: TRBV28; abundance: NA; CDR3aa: CASSLGLVEAYEQYF; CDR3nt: TGTGCCAGCAGTTTGGGACTAGTGGAGGCGTACGAGCAGTACTTC
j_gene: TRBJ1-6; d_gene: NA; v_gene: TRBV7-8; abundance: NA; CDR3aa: CASSLASRGAYNSPLHF; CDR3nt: TGTGCCAGCAGCTTAGCGTCCAGGGGAGCGTATAATTCACCCCTCCACTTT
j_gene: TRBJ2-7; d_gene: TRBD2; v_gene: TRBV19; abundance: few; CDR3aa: CASSTRLAPYEQYF; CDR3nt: TGTGCCAGTAGTACGCGACTAGCGCCCTACGAGCAGTACTTC
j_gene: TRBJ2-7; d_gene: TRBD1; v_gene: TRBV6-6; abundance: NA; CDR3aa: CASSSTGTGRDEQYF; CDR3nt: TGTGCCAGCAGTTCAACCGGGACAGGGAGAGACGAGCAGTACTTC
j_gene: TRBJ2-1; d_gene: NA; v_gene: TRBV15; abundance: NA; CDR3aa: CATSRIKTGLNEQFF; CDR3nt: TGTGCCACCAGCAGAATCAAGACTGGACTCAATGAGCAGTTCTTC
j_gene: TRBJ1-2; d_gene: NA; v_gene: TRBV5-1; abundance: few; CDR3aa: CASSFATTGNGYTF; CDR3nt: TGCGCCAGCAGCTTCGCGACCACAGGGAATGGCTACACCTTC
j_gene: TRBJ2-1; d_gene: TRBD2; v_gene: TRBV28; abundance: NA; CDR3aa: CASSLIGMTGTSGYNEQFF; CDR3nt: TGTGCCAGCAGTTTAATTGGGATGACCGGGACTAGCGGATACAATGAGCAGTTCTTC
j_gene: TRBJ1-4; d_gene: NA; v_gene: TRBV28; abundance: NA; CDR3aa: CASSEGVANEKLFF; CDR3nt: TGTGCCAGCAGCGAAGGGGTAGCTAATGAAAAACTGTTTTTT
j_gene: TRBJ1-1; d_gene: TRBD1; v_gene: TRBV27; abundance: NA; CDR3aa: CASSLTDREMNTEAFF; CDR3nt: TGTGCCAGCAGTTTGACCGACAGGGAGATGAACACTGAAGCTTTCTTT
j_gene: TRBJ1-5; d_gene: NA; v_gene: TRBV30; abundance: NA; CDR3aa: CAWARPGRAQHF; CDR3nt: TGTGCATGGGCTCGGCCCGGCAGGGCCCAGCATTTT
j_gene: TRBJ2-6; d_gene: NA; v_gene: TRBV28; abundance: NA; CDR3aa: CASSYNQGSLSGANVLTF; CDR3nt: TGTGCCAGCAGTTATAACCAGGGGTCTCTCTCTGGGGCCAACGTCCTGACTTTC
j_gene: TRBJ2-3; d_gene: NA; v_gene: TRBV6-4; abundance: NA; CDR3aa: CASSPQGGDTDTQYF; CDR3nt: TGTGCCAGCAGTCCCCAGGGGGGTGACACAGATACGCAGTATTTT
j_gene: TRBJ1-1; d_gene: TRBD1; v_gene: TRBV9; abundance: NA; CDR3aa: CASSVVGQADYEAFF; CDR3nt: TGTGCCAGCAGCGTAGTAGGACAGGCGGATTATGAAGCTTTCTTT
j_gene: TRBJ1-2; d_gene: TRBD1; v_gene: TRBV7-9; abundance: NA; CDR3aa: CASSRDRGKSGYTF; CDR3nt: TGTGCCAGCAGCCGGGACAGGGGGAAGAGTGGCTACACCTTC
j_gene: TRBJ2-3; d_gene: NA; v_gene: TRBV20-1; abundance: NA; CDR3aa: CSAKGPDTQYF; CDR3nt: TGCAGTGCTAAGGGGCCGGATACGCAGTATTTT
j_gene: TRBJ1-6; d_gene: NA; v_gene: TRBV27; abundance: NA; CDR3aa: CASSTDRLPSSPLHF; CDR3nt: TGTGCCAGCAGCACGGACAGACTTCCCAGTTCACCCCTCCACTTT
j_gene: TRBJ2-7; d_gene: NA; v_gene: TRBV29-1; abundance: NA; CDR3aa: CSVEKGEGYEQYF; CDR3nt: TGCAGCGTTGAAAAGGGTGAAGGCTACGAGCAGTACTTC
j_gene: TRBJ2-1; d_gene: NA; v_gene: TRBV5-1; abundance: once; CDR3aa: CASSLGQATYNEQFF; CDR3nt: TGCGCCAGCAGCTTGGGGCAGGCAACCTACAATGAGCAGTTCTTC
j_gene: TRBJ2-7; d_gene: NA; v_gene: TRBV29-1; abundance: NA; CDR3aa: CSVRLGWYEQYF; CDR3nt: TGCAGCGTTCGACTAGGTTGGTACGAGCAGTACTTC
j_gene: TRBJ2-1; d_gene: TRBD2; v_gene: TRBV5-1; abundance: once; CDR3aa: CASSLGGTSGQNEQFF; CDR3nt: TGCGCCAGCAGCTTGGGGGGGACTAGCGGTCAAAATGAGCAGTTCTTC
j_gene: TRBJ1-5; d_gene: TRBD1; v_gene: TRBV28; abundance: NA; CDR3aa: CASSFRGLGNQPQHF; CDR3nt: TGTGCCAGCAGTTTCAGGGGGCTCGGCAATCAGCCCCAGCATTTT
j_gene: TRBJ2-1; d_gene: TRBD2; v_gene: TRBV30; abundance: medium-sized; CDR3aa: CAWESGAYNEQFF; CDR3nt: TGTGCCTGGGAAAGCGGGGCCTACAATGAGCAGTTCTTC
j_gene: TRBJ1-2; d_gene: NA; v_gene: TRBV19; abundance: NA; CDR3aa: CASKETNYGYTF; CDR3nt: TGTGCCAGTAAGGAGACTAACTATGGCTACACCTTC
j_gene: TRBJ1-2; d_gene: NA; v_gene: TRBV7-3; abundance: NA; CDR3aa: CASSSTGVGGAGYTF; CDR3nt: TGTGCCAGCAGTTCCACTGGGGTGGGGGGCGCGGGCTACACCTTC
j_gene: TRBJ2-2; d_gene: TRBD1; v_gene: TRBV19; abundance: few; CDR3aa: CASRTGGGTGELFF; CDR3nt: TGTGCCAGTAGAACAGGGGGCGGCACCGGGGAGCTGTTTTTT